The 10 T cell receptor beta chains below all came from one sample that was sequenced in a study of CD8 T cells in ankylosing spondylitis (dated by TCRdb to about 2017). Library prep was done by 5' RACE. TCRdb lists the instrument as Illumina HiSeq 2500. TCRdb trimmed public reads at Q25 via fastp, called clones via MiXCR and kept in-frame beta chains. All rows with the same CDR3 protein become a single entry with the most common DNA and genes. For this sample there are about 220,000 distinct CDR3 sequences; about 11% appear just once. The ten largest clones represent about 20% of the sample. Material for sequencing was blood, either unsorted or a sorted T cell fraction (not recorded which). Every receptor here comes from a male donor with ankylosing spondylitis or in good health (not recorded which).

This clonotype was seen at least ten times. The rearrangement uses TRBV5-6 and TRBJ2-1, with 11 bases fitting TRBD2. Germline V lookup: CDR1 SGHDT, CDR2 YYEEEE. There are 17 residues in the CDR3. Trimming cost V 0 bases and J 7 bases; bases outside gene matches: 9. CDR3 protein: CASSLAAASGGLNEQFF. CDR3 sequence (DNA): TGTGCCAGCAGCTTGGCCGCGGCTAGCGGGGGGCTTAATGAGCAGTTCTTC. Together with reference TRBV5-6 and TRBJ2-1, the CDR3 gives the full variable domain: DAGVTQSPTHLIKTRGQQVTLRCSPKSGHDTVSWYQQALGQGPQFIFQYYEEEERQRGNFPDRFSGHQFPNYSSELNVNALLLGDSALYLCASSLAAASGGLNEQFFGPGTRLTVL.

Here the CDR3 reads CASSYSEKSYNEQFF. CDR3 coding DNA: TGTGCCAGCAGTTATTCTGAGAAGAGCTACAATGAGCAGTTCTTC. The chain links TRBV6-9 to TRBJ2-1, with no clear D. This CDR3 spans 15 amino acids. V shed 0 bases and J shed 3 bases, with 9 bases lying between them. Germline V gene lookup returns CDR1 MNHGY and CDR2 SVAAGI.

Comment on this clonotype: This clone may be a read error of a much larger clone one base away. This chain joins TRBV11-2 and TRBJ2-2, with D possibly TRBD2 on 5 matching bases. This CDR3 is built from 15 residues. CDR1 and CDR2 (germline): SGHAT, FQNNGV. The CDR3 sequence: CASSLGPPGTGELLF. As DNA, the CDR3 is TGTGCCAGCAGCTTAGGGCCCCCGGGCACCGGGGAGCTGCTTTTT.

There are many counts of this clonotype. V usage is TRBV12-3 or TRBV12-4 and J usage is TRBJ2-1, with 7 bases fitting TRBD2. Trimming at V came to 6 bases and at J to 8 bases, leaving 16 bases not matched to a gene. This CDR3 spans 16 amino acids. CDR3: CASRRTRALSGDEQFF. For the CDR3, the DNA is TGTGCCAGCAGGAGGACTAGGGCTCTCTCAGGTGATGAGCAGTTCTTC.

This clonotype was seen more than once but under ten times. The rearrangement joins TRBV10-3 to TRBJ2-5; D unclear. This CDR3 region has 18 residues. V lost 8 bases to trimming and J lost 0 bases, with 25 bases between them. Germline V gene lookup returns CDR1 ENHRY and CDR2 SYGVKD. The chain's CDR3 is CAIPPHTRWVRDQETQYF. CDR3 DNA: TGTGCCATCCCCCCCCACACGAGATGGGTCCGGGACCAAGAGACCCAGTACTTC.

This clonotype was counted at least ten times. The J gene is TRBJ2-7, the V gene TRBV24-1; D may correspond to TRBD1 or TRBD2 (5 bases each). Germline CDR1 reads KGHDR; CDR2 reads SFDVKD. The CDR3 loop spans 16 amino acids. Trimming left V 4 bases short and J 0 bases short, with 15 bases between. DNA of the CDR3: TGTGCCACCAGTGAGCGTGCCGGGACGGGCTCCTACGAGCAGTACTTC. Its protein is CATSERAGTGSYEQYF.

This clonotype was seen more than once but under ten times. V and J are TRBV12-3 or TRBV12-4 and TRBJ2-2, with 8 bases matching TRBD2. V lost 2 bases to trimming and J lost 7 bases; unmatched junction nucleotides: 6. The CDR3 covers 15 residues. CDR3 DNA: TGTGCCAGCAGTTTAACGGGGGGGTACGTCGGGGAGCTGTTTTTT. Translated: CASSLTGGYVGELFF.

This clonotype has just a few counts. The rearrangement joins TRBV7-3 to TRBJ2-2, with 8 bases lining up with TRBD2. The length of the CDR3 is 14 residues. CDR1 is SGHTA and CDR2 is FQGTGA in the germline V gene. The ends lost 6 bases at V and 4 bases at J; junction bases unmatched: 4. The CDR3 spells CASRTGGFTGELFF. CDR3 DNA: TGTGCCAGCAGGACGGGGGGGTTCACCGGGGAGCTGTTTTTT.

The table lists this clonotype with a few counts. The chain recombines TRBV6-1 with TRBJ1-4, with 7 bases matching TRBD1. The CDR3 contains 15 residues. The germline CDR1 and CDR2 sequences are MNHNS and SASEGT. The ends lost 1 base at V and 5 bases at J; junction bases unmatched: 4. The CDR3 bases are TGTGCCAGCAGTGAAGGGGGACAGCCGAATGAAAAACTGTTTTTT. This translates into CASSEGGQPNEKLFF.

This clonotype was observed many times. The chain links TRBV7-9 to TRBJ2-3, with unresolved D. The CDR3 has 15 residues. Trimming removed 1 base at V and 2 bases at J, with 10 bases between. The germline V gene has CDR1 SEHNR and CDR2 FQNEAQ (reference sequence). The CDR3 DNA reads TGTGCCAGCAGCTTAGTTCTTGGTCCCACAGATACGCAGTATTTT. Its translation is CASSLVLGPTDTQYF.